This T cell receptor beta chain was identified in a study of tumor-infiltrating lymphocytes in primary liver carcinoma. Overall study context: Tumors, staged T1-T3 N0M0, spanned roughly 4 to 11 cm.

There are a few counts of this clonotype. The antigen is not known. Unsorted whole blood supplied the blood RNA, and germline DNA was isolated too. The patients, who had chronic HBV infection, were treatment-naive (untreated). Using a constant-region primer together with ProtoScript II reverse transcriptase, TCR beta cDNA was made from roughly 540 ng of total RNA. Three-round nested multiplex PCR performed with slightly modified ARM-PCR produced the TCR beta libraries. The two initial PCR rounds, roughly 10 cycles each, used TRBV1-TRBV30 forward and C-beta reverse primers. TCRdb itself ran the multiplex PCR reads through MiXCR, one entry per CDR3 protein. The sample includes 250,000 to 400,000 distinct CDR3 sequences, around three fifths of them seen just once. Whole-study findings and limits: Top-250-clone fractions were significantly higher in tumors than in blood (p = 0.039). Since the samples were bulk and unsorted, the CD4+ and CD8+ repertoires were not compared.

The germline V gene encodes CDR1 MGHRA and CDR2 YSYEKL. With 4 bases removed from V and 4 bases from J, the gap between germline ends came to 11 bases. The CDR3 consists of 15 residues. The sequenced sample was peripheral blood. The sequence was collected from a middle-aged man with primary liver carcinoma and hepatitis B virus infection. V gene TRBV4-1 combines with J gene TRBJ2-6; perhaps TRBD1 as D (6 bases). The CDR3 DNA reads TGCGCCAGCAGCCTGGGGGCCTCGGGGGCCAACGTCCTGACTTTC. It encodes CASSLGASGANVLTF.